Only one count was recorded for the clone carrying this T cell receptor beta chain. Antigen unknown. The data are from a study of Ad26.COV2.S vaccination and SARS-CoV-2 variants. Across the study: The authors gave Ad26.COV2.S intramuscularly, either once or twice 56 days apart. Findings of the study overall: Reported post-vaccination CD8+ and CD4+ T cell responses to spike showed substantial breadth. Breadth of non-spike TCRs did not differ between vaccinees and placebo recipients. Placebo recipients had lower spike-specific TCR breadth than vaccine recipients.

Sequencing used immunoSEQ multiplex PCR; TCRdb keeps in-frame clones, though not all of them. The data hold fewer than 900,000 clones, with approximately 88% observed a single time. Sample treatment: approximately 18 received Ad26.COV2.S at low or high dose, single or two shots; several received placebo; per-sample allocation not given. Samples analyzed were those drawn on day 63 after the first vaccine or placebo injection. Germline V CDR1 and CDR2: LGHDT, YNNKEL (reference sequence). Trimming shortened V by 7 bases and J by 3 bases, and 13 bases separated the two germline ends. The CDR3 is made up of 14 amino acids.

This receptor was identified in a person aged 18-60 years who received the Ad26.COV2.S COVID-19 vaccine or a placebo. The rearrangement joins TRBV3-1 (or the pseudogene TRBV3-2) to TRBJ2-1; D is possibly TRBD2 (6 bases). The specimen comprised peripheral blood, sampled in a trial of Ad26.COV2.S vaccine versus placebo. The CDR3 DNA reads TGTGCCAGCAATCGAGCTAGCGACTACAATGAGCAGTTCTTC. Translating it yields CASNRASDYNEQFF.